This T cell receptor (beta chain) was recovered during a study of cytomegalovirus exposure and HLA in healthy donors. The study's findings and limits: Presence/absence analyses took donor sequencing depth as roughly uniform. A few CMV-associated chains were confirmed in vitro to be specific for CMV antigens. Later work associated more than 15,000 TCR beta sequences with HLA alleles at 0.05 false discovery rate.

V lost 2 bases to trimming and J lost 1 base; unmatched junction nucleotides: 1. The V gene's germline CDR1 is MNHEY and CDR2 SMNVEV (reference sequence). The length of the CDR3 is 15 residues. Although they were nominally healthy when sampled, donors likely had unrecorded immune exposures. To note about this clone: Its antigen is as yet unknown. This specimen includes other DNA sequences encoding the same CDR3.

PCR amplification relied on 60 Vbeta primers (plus 13 Jbeta primers). TCRdb's table, derived via immunoSEQ multiplex PCR, lists solely in-frame clones and lacks some. This sample has about 200,000 clones, with roughly 72% found just once. The origin of this receptor is a man aged 25 to 45 in good health and CMV-seronegative. Sequencing input: PBMCs. The chain employs TRBV27 and TRBJ2-7, with 11 bases that match TRBD2. The CDR3 bases are TGTGCCAGCAGTTTAGGGACTAGCGGTTCCTACGAGCAGTACTTC. Protein product: CASSLGTSGSYEQYF.